What follows are 6 T cell receptor beta chains derived from one specimen sequenced in a study of shared clonotypes between healthy human individuals. TCRdb's table, derived via immunoSEQ multiplex PCR, lists solely in-frame clones and lacks some. The sample includes 400,000 to 600,000 clones, roughly 80% of them seen just once. The sequenced sample was PBMCs. These receptors were obtained from a woman aged 40 to 50 in good health. Some clones in this sample may be carry-over from other donors' samples.

The V call is TRBV4-3, the J call TRBJ2-5; TRBD2 aligns across 10 bases. V gave up 0 bases and J gave up 7 bases; unmatched junction bases: 17. The CDR3 covers 19 residues. Germline values: CDR1 LGHNA, CDR2 YSLEER. CDR3 in DNA: TGCGCCAGCAGCCAAGAGGGCCCGCTAGCGGGAGTTGCGAATCCGACCCAGTACTTC. It specifies CASSQEGPLAGVANPTQYF.

This clone came up a few times. The rearrangement uses TRBV25-1 and TRBJ1-5, with D perhaps matching TRBD1 (5 bases). Trimming pared 3 bases from V and 7 bases from J, leaving 16 bases between. The CDR3 loop spans 15 amino acids. CDR1 MGHDK and CDR2 SYGVNS come from the germline V gene. CDR3 bases: TGTGCCAGCAGTGAGGTTGGCAGGGAGGGACAGCCCCAGCATTTT. Translating it yields CASSEVGREGQPQHF. Supplemented by reference TRBV25-1 and TRBJ1-5, the full variable domain reads EADIYQTPRYLVIGTGKKITLECSQTMGHDKMYWYQQDPGMELHLIHYSYGVNSTEKGDLSSESTVSRIRTEHFPLTLESARPSHTSQYLCASSEVGREGQPQHFGDGTRLSIL.

The chain recombines TRBV9 with TRBJ1-4, with TRBD1 matching 9 bases. Trimming took 4 bases from V and 2 from J; bases not matched to a gene: 3. CDR1 is SGDLS and CDR2 is YYNGEE in the germline V gene. The CDR3 has 15 residues. The CDR3 DNA reads as TGTGCCAGCAGCTACGGGACAGGGACTAATGAAAAACTGTTTTTT. Its translation is CASSYGTGTNEKLFF.

The V gene is TRBV19, the J gene TRBJ2-2, with D tentatively TRBD1 (6 bases). V shed 4 bases and J shed 1 base, with 7 bases lying between them. The CDR3 extends over 14 amino acids. Looked up from germline, CDR1 is LNHDA and CDR2 is SQIVND (reference sequence). The CDR3 reads CASSTDRNTGELFF. In DNA form, the CDR3 reads TGTGCCAGTAGTACGGACAGGAACACCGGGGAGCTGTTTTTT.

The V call is TRBV5-1, the J call TRBJ1-4, with TRBD1 matching 7 bases. CDR1 and CDR2 from the germline V gene are SGHRS and YFSETQ. J lost 8 bases, V lost 6 bases, and 7 bases had no gene match. This CDR3 has 13 amino acids. As DNA, the CDR3 is TGCGCCAGCACCGGGACAGTAGGAGAAAAACTGTTTTTT. This translates into CASTGTVGEKLFF.

A remark on this clone: Other nucleotide sequences in the sample specify the same CDR3. The V and J genes are TRBV5-1 and TRBJ1-1; D possibly corresponds to TRBD1 (5 bases). V lost 4 bases and J lost 1, with 11 bases in between. This CDR3 contains 14 residues. Germline CDR1 reads SGHRS; CDR2 reads YFSETQ. The DNA of the CDR3 is TGCGCCAGCAGCCCCGGGACGGGGAACACTGAAGCTTTCTTT. It specifies CASSPGTGNTEAFF.